These 12 T cell receptor beta chains originate from one sample sequenced in a study of beta chain features in type 1 diabetes. Isolated RNA was reverse transcribed in full, so expressed TCRB transcripts were sequenced. This table comes from immunoSEQ multiplex PCR, and its TCRdb copy is limited to in-frame clones, with some not included. This sample has 200,000 to 250,000 clones, with over 8.5% found just once. Sequencing input: naive CD4+ T cells from blood. These TCRs come from a woman under 30 in good health.

This clone occurred a few times. The chain has TRBV9 and TRBJ1-1; D is unresolved. CDR1 is SGDLS, CDR2 YYNGEE, per germline. CDR3 size: 18 residues. V was shortened by 0 bases and J by 4 bases, with 22 bases between the two germline ends. The CDR3 reads CASSVVPGSSLQRTEAFF. CDR3 DNA sequence: TGTGCCAGCAGCGTAGTCCCTGGGAGCTCTCTCCAGCGCACTGAAGCTTTCTTT.

This clone was observed a few times. The rearrangement links TRBV11-3 to TRBJ2-2, with 7 nucleotides matching TRBD2. The CDR3 spans 14 residues. Trimming cost V 5 bases and J 3 bases; bases outside gene matches: 3. Germline V gene lookup returns CDR1 SGHNT and CDR2 YENEEA. The CDR3 here is CASSLREDTGELFF. In DNA form, the CDR3 reads TGTGCCAGCAGCCTCCGGGAGGACACCGGGGAGCTGTTTTTT.

The chain links TRBV7-2 to TRBJ1-5; D is undetermined. The CDR3 is 16 amino acids. V gave up 2 bases and J gave up 1 base, with 12 bases separating them. Germline-derived CDR1 and CDR2 are SGHTA and FQGNSA. The CDR3 sequence: CASSLFVSVSNQPQHF. DNA of the CDR3: TGTGCCAGCAGCTTATTCGTGTCTGTCAGCAATCAGCCCCAGCATTTT.

This chain joins TRBV2 and TRBJ2-7, with D maybe TRBD2 (6 bases). This CDR3 is built from 14 residues. Trimming removed 1 base from V and 3 bases from J, with 10 bases in between. Germline V gives CDR1 SNHLY, CDR2 FYNNEI. CDR3 sequence (DNA): TGTGCCAGCAGTGAAGGCGGGAACCTCTACGAGCAGTACTTC. This codes for CASSEGGNLYEQYF.

The rearrangement joins TRBV5-1 to TRBJ2-3; tentatively, D is TRBD1 (6 bases). The CDR3 has 18 residues. CDR1 is SGHRS, CDR2 YFSETQ, per germline. Trimming stripped 0 bases from V and 0 bases from J, with 17 bases between. The CDR3 protein is CASSLDRDITPSTDTQYF. For the CDR3, the DNA is TGCGCCAGCAGCTTGGATCGGGACATAACCCCGAGCACAGATACGCAGTATTTT. Using reference TRBV5-1 and TRBJ2-3 for the parts outside the CDR3, the full variable domain is KAGVTQTPRYLIKTRGQQVTLSCSPISGHRSVSWYQQTPGQGLQFLFEYFSETQRNKGNFPGRFSGRQFSNSRSEMNVSTLELGDSALYLCASSLDRDITPSTDTQYFGPGTRLTVL.

This clone has just a few counts. The rearrangement uses TRBV5-1 and TRBJ2-3; D gene ambiguous. From germline, CDR1 is SGHRS and CDR2 YFSETQ. This CDR3 has 13 amino acids. Trimming cost V 4 bases and J 5 bases, with 11 bases left between them. DNA for the CDR3: TGCGCCAGCAGCCCCAGCACGGGAGATACGCAGTATTTT. It yields the protein CASSPSTGDTQYF.

The chain joins TRBV7-9 to TRBJ2-1; the match to TRBD2 covers 8 bases. Germline CDR1 and CDR2: SEHNR and FQNEAQ (reference sequence). J gave up 7 bases and V 8 bases, and 7 bases lay outside the gene matches. The CDR3 runs to 13 residues. The CDR3 DNA reads as TGTGCCAGCCAGCGGGAGTTAGGGAATGAGCAGTTCTTC. This translates into CASQRELGNEQFF.

The J gene is TRBJ2-7, the V gene TRBV2; perhaps TRBD1 as D (6 bases). Trimming stripped 6 bases from V and 2 bases from J, with 14 bases between. The CDR3 covers 14 residues. In germline, CDR1 is SNHLY, CDR2 FYNNEI. CDR3 sequence: CASRQTGATYEQYF. Written as DNA, the CDR3 is TGTGCCAGCAGACAGACAGGCGCAACCTACGAGCAGTACTTC.

V is TRBV19 and J is TRBJ2-1, with 8 bases identical to TRBD1. CDR1 LNHDA and CDR2 SQIVND come from the germline V gene (reference sequence). The CDR3 length is 14 residues. V shed 0 bases, J shed 6 bases, and the junction held 1 base outside the gene matches. This chain's CDR3 is CASSIDRGPNEQFF. For the CDR3, the DNA is TGTGCCAGTAGTATAGACAGGGGGCCCAATGAGCAGTTCTTC.

The chain combines TRBV5-4 with TRBJ2-1, with 14 nucleotides matching TRBD2. V dropped 5 bases and J dropped 0; count of bases not matched to a gene: 7. This CDR3 has 18 amino acids. Germline CDR1 is SGHNT and CDR2 is YYREEE (reference sequence). The CDR3 nucleotides are TGTGCCAGCAGTTATAGACTAGCGGGGGGGAGCTCCTACAATGAGCAGTTCTTC. Residues: CASSYRLAGGSSYNEQFF.

This clone was detected only a few times. This chain links TRBV7-2 with TRBJ1-5; 8 bases line up with TRBD1. CDR1 is SGHTA, CDR2 FQGNSA, per germline. CDR3 length: 17 residues. Trimming at V came to 3 bases and at J to 4 bases, leaving 11 bases not matched to a gene. The CDR3 sequence is CASSFRTGQGTNQPQHF. The CDR3 region has the DNA TGTGCCAGCAGCTTCCGGACTGGACAGGGAACTAATCAGCCCCAGCATTTT.

V and J are TRBV2 and TRBJ1-1, with a weak D call TRBD1 (6 bases). V was shortened by 10 bases and J by 4 bases, with 13 bases between the two germline ends. This CDR3 is 12 amino acids long. Germline CDR1 and CDR2: SNHLY and FYNNEI. CDR3 loop: CAIGQFGTEAFF. Here the CDR3 DNA reads TGTGCCATAGGACAGTTTGGCACTGAAGCTTTCTTT. The full variable domain, rest sourced from reference TRBV2 and TRBJ1-1, is EPEVTQTPSHQVTQMGQEVILRCVPISNHLYFYWYRQILGQKVEFLVSFYNNEISEKSEIFDDQFSVERPDGSNFTLKIRSTKLEDSAMYFCAIGQFGTEAFFGQGTRLTVV.